This T cell receptor beta chain comes out of a study of cytomegalovirus exposure and HLA in healthy donors. Findings of the study overall: A later analysis reportedly found fewer N-insertions in an Asian-associated ancestry cluster than the roughly 680-donor mean.

A multiplex PCR was run with 60 Vbeta primers and 13 Jbeta primers. Measured with immunoSEQ multiplex PCR; TCRdb has only the in-frame clones, and not every one. The table records about 57,000 clones, more than 70% of them present only once. On this clone: The target antigen is unknown.

The donors comprised healthy bone marrow donors. The CDR3 contains 19 residues. Germline V gives CDR1 LNHDA, CDR2 SQIVND (reference sequence). The V gene end was trimmed by 3 bases and the J gene end by 4 bases; junction bases not matched to a gene: 15. This TCR came from a young man in good health and CMV-seropositive. What was sequenced was PBMCs. V usage is TRBV19 and J usage is TRBJ1-6; TRBD1 matches 7 bases. In DNA, the CDR3 is TGTGCCAGTAGTATCAGGACAGGATACCCATCAATTTATAATTCACCCCTCCACTTT. This translates into CASSIRTGYPSIYNSPLHF.